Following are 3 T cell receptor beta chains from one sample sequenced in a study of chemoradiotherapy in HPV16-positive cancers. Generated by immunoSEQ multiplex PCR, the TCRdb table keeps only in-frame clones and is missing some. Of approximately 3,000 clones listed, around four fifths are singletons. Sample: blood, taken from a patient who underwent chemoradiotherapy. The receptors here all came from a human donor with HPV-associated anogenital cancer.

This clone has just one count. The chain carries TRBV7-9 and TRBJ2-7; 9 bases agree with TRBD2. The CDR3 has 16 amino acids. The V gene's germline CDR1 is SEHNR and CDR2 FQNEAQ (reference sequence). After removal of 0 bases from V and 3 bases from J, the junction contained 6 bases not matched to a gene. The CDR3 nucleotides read TGTGCCAGCAGCTTAGCCCTAGCGGGGAACAACTACGAGCAGTACTTC. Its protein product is CASSLALAGNNYEQYF.

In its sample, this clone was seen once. The CDR3 here is CSVDRTGVRNNEQFF. The CDR3 DNA is TGCAGCGTTGACCGTACAGGGGTCAGAAACAATGAGCAGTTCTTC. V and J are TRBV29-1 and TRBJ2-1; TRBD1 aligns across 7 bases. The length of the CDR3 is 15 residues. The germline V gene encodes CDR1 SQVTM and CDR2 ANQGSEA. Losses at the gene ends were 3 bases for V and 5 bases for J; bases not matched to a gene: 10.

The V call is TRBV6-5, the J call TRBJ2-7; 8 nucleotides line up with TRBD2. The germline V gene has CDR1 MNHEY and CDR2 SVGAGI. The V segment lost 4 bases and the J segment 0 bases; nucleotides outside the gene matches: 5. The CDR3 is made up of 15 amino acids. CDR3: CASSWGLESSYEQYF. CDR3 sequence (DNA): TGTGCCAGCAGTTGGGGACTAGAGAGCTCCTACGAGCAGTACTTC.